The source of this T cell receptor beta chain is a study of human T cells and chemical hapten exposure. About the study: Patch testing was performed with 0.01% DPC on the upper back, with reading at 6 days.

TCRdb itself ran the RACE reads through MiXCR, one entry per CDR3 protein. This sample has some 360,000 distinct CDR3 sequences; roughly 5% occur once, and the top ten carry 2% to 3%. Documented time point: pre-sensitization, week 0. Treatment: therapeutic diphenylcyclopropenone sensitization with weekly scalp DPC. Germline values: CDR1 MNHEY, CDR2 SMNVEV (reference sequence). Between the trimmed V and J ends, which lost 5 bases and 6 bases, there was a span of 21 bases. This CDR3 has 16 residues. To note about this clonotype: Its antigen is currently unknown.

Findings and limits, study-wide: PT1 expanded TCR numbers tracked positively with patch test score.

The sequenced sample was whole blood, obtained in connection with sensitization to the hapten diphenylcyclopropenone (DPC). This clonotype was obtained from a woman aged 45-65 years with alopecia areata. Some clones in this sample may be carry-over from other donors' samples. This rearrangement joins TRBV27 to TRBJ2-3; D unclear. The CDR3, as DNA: TGTGCCAGCAGTCCCGGGCCAGGCTCTGTTCTTGATACGCAGTATTTT. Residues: CASSPGPGSVLDTQYF.